These 9 T cell receptor beta chains originate from one sample sequenced in a study of chemoradiotherapy in HPV16-positive cancers. Sequencing was performed with immunoSEQ multiplex PCR; in TCRdb, only in-frame clones are kept and a portion is missing. The table lists more than 10,000 clones, over 65% of them singletons, with 15% to 20% in the top ten. This sample was taken from a patient who underwent chemoradiotherapy. The receptors derive from a human donor with HPV-associated anogenital cancer.

The chain is built from TRBV7-3 and TRBJ2-1; TRBD2 might be the D (5 bases). Trimming pared 1 base from V and 5 bases from J, leaving 12 bases between. Germline loops: CDR1 SGHTA, CDR2 FQGTGA. This CDR3 region has 15 residues. CDR3 residues: CASSLIADWHNEQFF. CDR3 nucleotide sequence: TGTGCCAGCAGCTTAATTGCGGACTGGCACAATGAGCAGTTCTTC.

The V gene is TRBV27, the J gene TRBJ2-1; 12 bases line up with TRBD2. CDR3 length: 15 residues. Trimming cost V 9 bases and J 4 bases; bases outside gene matches: 7. Germline loops: CDR1 MNHEY, CDR2 SMNVEV (reference sequence). The CDR3 protein is CASASGGAEYNEQFF. The CDR3 region has the DNA TGTGCCAGTGCTAGCGGGGGGGCGGAATACAATGAGCAGTTCTTC.

This clone came up a few times. The chain links TRBV19 to TRBJ1-1, with 10 bases fitting TRBD1. CDR1 and CDR2 (germline): LNHDA, SQIVND (reference sequence). The ends lost 11 bases at V and 5 bases at J; junction bases unmatched: 8. This CDR3 contains 13 residues. The CDR3 spells CAVRDRGKTEAFF. The CDR3 nucleotides are TGTGCCGTCCGGGACAGGGGAAAAACTGAAGCTTTCTTT.

This clone has only one observation. J is TRBJ2-1 and V is TRBV5-1; D gene uncertain. Germline CDR1 and CDR2: SGHRS and YFSETQ. V was cut by 4 bases and J by 2 bases, with 10 bases left in between. This CDR3 has 14 amino acids. CDR3: CASSPEPAYNEQFF. Here the CDR3 DNA reads TGCGCCAGCAGCCCGGAGCCTGCCTACAATGAGCAGTTCTTC.

The gene calls are TRBV27 and TRBJ2-1; the D call may be TRBD1 or TRBD2 (5 bases each). V shed 4 bases and J shed 3 bases, with 22 bases lying between them. CDR3 length: 18 amino acids. Germline loops: CDR1 MNHEY, CDR2 SMNVEV (reference sequence). Here the CDR3 reads CASSYSGTRITFYNEQFF. For the CDR3, the DNA is TGTGCCAGCAGTTACTCCGGGACCCGCATAACCTTCTACAATGAGCAGTTCTTC.

This rearrangement joins TRBV30 to TRBJ2-5; D tentatively reads TRBD1 or TRBD2 (5 bases each). The V end lost 8 bases, the J end lost 4 bases, and 14 bases lay between the germline ends. Germline V CDR1 and CDR2: GTSNPN, SVGIG (reference sequence). There are 12 residues in the CDR3. The CDR3 region has the DNA TGTGCCAGCTACACGAGGGGAGAGACCCAGTACTTC. Protein sequence: CASYTRGETQYF.

Here the CDR3 DNA reads TGCGCCAGCAGCTTCATAGGGGGGCAAACAGATACGCAGTATTTT. Encoded protein: CASSFIGGQTDTQYF. This rearrangement joins TRBV5-1 to TRBJ2-3; tentatively, D is TRBD1 or TRBD2 (6 bases each). Germline-derived CDR1 and CDR2 are SGHRS and YFSETQ. The CDR3 sequence is 15 residues long. V shed 2 bases and J shed 3 bases, with 13 bases lying between them.

The gene calls are TRBV5-6 and TRBJ1-1; D might be TRBD1 (5 bases). CDR1 is SGHDT, CDR2 YYEEEE, per germline. V was shortened by 0 bases and J by 8 bases, with 8 bases between the two germline ends. CDR3 length: 12 amino acids. CDR3 nucleotide sequence: TGTGCCAGCAGCTTGGTGTCAGGGGAAGCTTTCTTT. As protein: CASSLVSGEAFF.

The CDR3 is CASSLGQLSGELFF. The CDR3 nucleotides read TGTGCCAGCAGCTTGGGACAATTATCCGGGGAGCTGTTTTTT. V is TRBV5-6 and J is TRBJ2-2; D not resolved. The V gene's germline CDR1 is SGHDT and CDR2 YYEEEE. V was cut by 0 bases and J by 6 bases, with 9 bases left in between. CDR3 length: 14 amino acids. Together with reference TRBV5-6 and TRBJ2-2, the CDR3 gives the full variable domain: DAGVTQSPTHLIKTRGQQVTLRCSPKSGHDTVSWYQQALGQGPQFIFQYYEEEERQRGNFPDRFSGHQFPNYSSELNVNALLLGDSALYLCASSLGQLSGELFFGEGSRLTVL.